Below, 26 T cell receptor beta chains from the same sample are listed, as sequenced in a study of human T cells and chemical hapten exposure. Specified time point: pre-sensitization, week 0. Regarding treatment: therapeutic diphenylcyclopropenone sensitization with weekly scalp DPC. MiXCR, applied by TCRdb to the RACE reads, yields one record per CDR3 protein. This table has about 80,000 distinct CDR3 sequences, approximately 14% appearing once. Sequencing used whole blood, obtained in connection with sensitization to the hapten diphenylcyclopropenone (DPC). These receptors were taken from a woman in her 50s with alopecia areata. Some clones in this sample may be carry-over from other donors' samples.

This clonotype was detected only a few times. This chain joins TRBV20-1 and TRBJ2-3, with D hard to call. This CDR3 contains 13 residues. V lost 6 bases and J lost 0, with 10 bases in between. CDR1 is DFQATT, CDR2 SNEGSKA, per germline (reference sequence). DNA of the CDR3: TGCAGTGCCATCGCGACTAGCACAGATACGCAGTATTTT. Protein: CSAIATSTDTQYF.

This clonotype was seen a handful of times. The chain recombines TRBV11-3 with TRBJ2-2, with TRBD2 matching 7 bases. This CDR3 is 14 amino acids long. Germline V gene lookup returns CDR1 SGHNT and CDR2 YENEEA. V shed 4 bases, J shed 6 bases, and the junction held 5 bases outside the gene matches. The CDR3 loop is CASSSGGRAGELFF. Written as DNA, the CDR3 is TGTGCCAGCAGCTCCGGGGGGAGGGCCGGGGAGCTGTTTTTT.

At least ten counts were recorded for this clonotype. The chain joins TRBV7-2 to TRBJ2-2; D is uncertain. V was cut by 5 bases and J by 2 bases, with 6 bases left in between. There are 13 residues in the CDR3. The germline gives CDR1 SGHTA, CDR2 FQGNSA. The CDR3 region is CASSPGNTGELFF. The CDR3 DNA follows: TGTGCCAGCAGCCCAGGCAACACCGGGGAGCTGTTTTTT.

In this sample, this clonotype turned up a few times. The chain employs TRBV6-1 and TRBJ2-7; 13 positions match TRBD2. The V gene end was trimmed by 11 bases and the J gene end by 6 bases; junction bases not matched to a gene: 7. Germline-derived CDR1 and CDR2 are MNHNS and SASEGT. The CDR3 spans 13 residues. CDR3 residues: CAGRTSGSREQYF. In nucleotides, the CDR3 is TGTGCCGGCCGGACTAGCGGGAGCCGCGAGCAGTACTTC.

This clonotype was observed many times. The V and J genes are TRBV28 and TRBJ2-7; 10 bases match TRBD2. The CDR3 contains 14 residues. CDR1 MDHEN and CDR2 SYDVKM come from the germline V gene. V shed 3 bases, J shed 4 bases, and the junction held 3 bases outside the gene matches. DNA of the CDR3: TGTGCCAGCAGTTTGCTAGCGGGGGTGTACGAGCAGTACTTC. Its translation: CASSLLAGVYEQYF.

The rearrangement joins TRBV6-5 to TRBJ2-1; 16 positions match TRBD2. The germline gives CDR1 MNHEY, CDR2 SVGAGI. V lost 6 bases and J lost 6; bases outside the gene matches: 11. The CDR3 runs 18 residues. Here the CDR3 DNA reads TGTGCCAGCAGAAACCTGGGACTAGCGGGAGGGCCTCGCAATGAGCAGTTCTTC. Its protein is CASRNLGLAGGPRNEQFF.

The chain has TRBV30 and TRBJ1-6; 7 bases line up with TRBD1. The CDR3 runs to 15 residues. Germline values: CDR1 GTSNPN, CDR2 SVGIG (reference sequence). Trimming removed 5 bases from V and 3 bases from J; junction bases left unmatched: 7. CDR3 sequence: CAWARQGNYNSPLHF. The DNA of the CDR3 is TGTGCCTGGGCTCGACAGGGAAACTATAATTCACCCCTCCACTTT.

This chain joins TRBV7-8 and TRBJ2-2; 9 bases are shared with TRBD1. Germline CDR1 reads SGHVS; CDR2 reads FQNEAQ. Losses at the gene ends were 5 bases for V and 5 bases for J; bases not matched to a gene: 6. The CDR3 covers 15 residues. CDR3 protein: CASSLYRGRTGELFF. The CDR3 DNA sequence: TGTGCCAGCAGCCTCTACAGGGGGCGAACCGGGGAGCTGTTTTTT. The variable domain in full, completed from reference TRBV7-8 and TRBJ2-2, reads GAGVSQSPRYKVAKRGQDVALRCDPISGHVSLFWYQQALGQGPEFLTYFQNEAQLDKSGLPSDRFFAERPEGSVSTLKIQRTQQEDSAVYLCASSLYRGRTGELFFGEGSRLTVL.

This clonotype turned up a few times. This chain connects TRBV20-1 to TRBJ1-1, with 8 bases identical to TRBD1. The CDR3 has 15 residues. J lost 5 bases, V lost 2 bases, and 10 bases had no gene match. Per the germline V gene, CDR1 is DFQATT and CDR2 is SNEGSKA (reference sequence). In DNA, the CDR3 is TGCAGTGCTAGACCCTACATGACAGGGGAAACTGAAGCTTTCTTT. This encodes CSARPYMTGETEAFF.

The table lists this clonotype with a few counts. The genes are TRBV10-2 and TRBJ1-2, with 8 bases lining up with TRBD1. Germline V CDR1 and CDR2: WSHSY, SAAADI. The CDR3 length is 15 residues. V gave up 6 bases and J gave up 4 bases; unmatched junction bases: 10. CDR3 sequence (DNA): TGCGCCAGCAGCCCAGACAGGGGACCTGCCTATGGCTACACCTTC. Translating gives CASSPDRGPAYGYTF.

In this sample, this clonotype turned up many times. The chain combines TRBV5-1 with TRBJ1-1; no firm D call. The CDR3 is 15 amino acids. CDR1 and CDR2 from the germline V gene are SGHRS and YFSETQ. V gave up 0 bases and J gave up 0 bases, with 9 bases separating them. The chain's CDR3 is CASSLGDLMNTEAFF. In DNA form, the CDR3 reads TGCGCCAGCAGCTTGGGCGATTTGATGAACACTGAAGCTTTCTTT.

This chain joins TRBV6-5 and TRBJ1-5, with unresolved D. There are 15 residues in the CDR3. Per germline, CDR1 MNHEY and CDR2 SVGAGI. V lost 0 bases, J lost 2 bases, and 8 bases lay in between. CDR3 amino acids: CASSYSGIGNQPQHF. The CDR3 DNA is TGTGCCAGCAGTTACTCAGGGATCGGCAATCAGCCCCAGCATTTT.

This chain links TRBV7-8 with TRBJ2-1; 12 nucleotides agree with TRBD2. The V segment lost 1 base and the J segment 2 bases; nucleotides outside the gene matches: 9. CDR3 length: 19 residues. Germline CDR1 is SGHVS and CDR2 is FQNEAQ. CDR3 region: CASSLEQSSGRAAYNEQFF. The CDR3 DNA follows: TGTGCCAGCAGCTTAGAGCAGTCTAGCGGGAGGGCCGCCTACAATGAGCAGTTCTTC.

V and J are TRBV7-9 and TRBJ1-2; D is unclear. CDR1 and CDR2 (germline): SEHNR, FQNEAQ (reference sequence). The CDR3 consists of 14 residues. V was clipped by 6 bases and J by 4 bases, with 15 bases between them. The CDR3 bases are TGTGCCAGCAGTCCCGGGAGCACCACCTATGGCTACACCTTC. It specifies CASSPGSTTYGYTF.

The rearrangement uses TRBV6-1 and TRBJ2-5, with 7 bases aligning to TRBD2. The CDR3 extends over 13 amino acids. CDR1 and CDR2 from the germline V gene are MNHNS and SASEGT. The V gene end was trimmed by 6 bases and the J gene end by 5 bases; junction bases not matched to a gene: 6. CDR3 amino acids: CASRLGGLETQYF. The CDR3, as DNA: TGTGCCAGCAGACTGGGGGGGTTGGAGACCCAGTACTTC.

This chain links TRBV20-1 with TRBJ1-3; D possibly corresponds to TRBD1 (5 bases). V was pared by 6 bases and J by 4 bases, with 13 bases between. The CDR3 is made up of 13 amino acids. The germline gives CDR1 DFQATT, CDR2 SNEGSKA (reference sequence). The CDR3 region is CSARRGRGNTIYF. The CDR3 coding sequence is TGCAGTGCCAGAAGGGGACGAGGAAACACCATATATTTT.

V and J are TRBV14 and TRBJ2-3; 7 bases are shared with TRBD2. The V gene's germline CDR1 is SGHDN and CDR2 FVKESK. The CDR3 has 15 residues. V gave up 4 bases and J gave up 2 bases; unmatched junction bases: 6. The CDR3 reads CASSRGGTNTDTQYF. The CDR3 DNA reads as TGTGCCAGCAGCCGGGGGGGGACCAACACAGATACGCAGTATTTT.

The table lists this clonotype with a few counts. The chain combines TRBV6-5 with TRBJ1-1; 7 nucleotides match TRBD1. This CDR3 has 16 amino acids. V shed 0 bases, J shed 4 bases, and the junction held 8 bases outside the gene matches. Germline CDR1 MNHEY, CDR2 SVGAGI. This CDR3 is CASSYSRETGFTEAFF. The CDR3 nucleotides read TGTGCCAGCAGTTACTCGCGCGAGACAGGGTTCACTGAAGCTTTCTTT.

J is TRBJ2-1 and V is TRBV19, with 12 positions matching TRBD2. V gave up 7 bases and J gave up 5 bases; unmatched junction bases: 12. The CDR3 spans 17 residues. Germline values: CDR1 LNHDA, CDR2 SQIVND (reference sequence). CDR3 amino acids: CASIGRASGREDNEQFF. DNA of the CDR3: TGTGCCAGTATCGGGAGGGCTAGCGGGAGGGAGGACAATGAGCAGTTCTTC.

This clonotype was found a few times. The V and J genes are TRBV19 and TRBJ2-7, with 8 bases lining up with TRBD1. CDR1 LNHDA and CDR2 SQIVND come from the germline V gene (reference sequence). J lost 2 bases, V lost 5 bases, and 5 bases had no gene match. There are 14 residues in the CDR3. CDR3 in amino acids: CASSSTGDPYEQYF. In DNA form, the CDR3 reads TGTGCCAGTAGTTCGACAGGGGACCCCTACGAGCAGTACTTC.

This clonotype has at least ten counts. This rearrangement joins TRBV7-9 to TRBJ2-3, with D maybe TRBD1 (6 bases). The length of the CDR3 is 14 residues. V was cut by 3 bases and J by 2 bases, with 9 bases left in between. Looked up from germline, CDR1 is SEHNR and CDR2 is FQNEAQ (reference sequence). The CDR3, as DNA: TGTGCCAGCAGCTTCACAGGGAACACAGATACGCAGTATTTT. Translated, it gives CASSFTGNTDTQYF.

The chain uses TRBV29-1 and TRBJ2-1; TRBD2 agrees at 7 bases. The germline CDR1 and CDR2 sequences are SQVTM and ANQGSEA. This CDR3 contains 15 residues. J gave up 6 bases and V 4 bases, and 12 bases lay outside the gene matches. CDR3 sequence reads: CSVAPTSLPINEQFF. CDR3 bases: TGCAGCGTTGCCCCGACTAGCCTACCAATCAATGAGCAGTTCTTC.

This clonotype was recorded a few times. The rearrangement uses TRBV6-1 and TRBJ1-2; D remains unclear. V was pared by 2 bases and J by 1 base, with 2 bases between. Germline assignment: CDR1 MNHNS and CDR2 SASEGT. The CDR3 contains 12 residues. The CDR3 nucleotides are TGTGCCAGCAGTGAATATAACTATGGCTACACCTTC. It translates to CASSEYNYGYTF.

This clonotype has more than one count but fewer than ten. This CDR3 is CASSPPPGNEKLFF. The CDR3 nucleotides read TGCGCCAGCAGCCCCCCGCCCGGTAATGAAAAACTGTTTTTT. The genes are TRBV4-1 and TRBJ1-4, with unresolved D. CDR1 is MGHRA, CDR2 YSYEKL, per germline. V was pared by 4 bases and J by 4 bases, with 10 bases between. The CDR3 loop spans 14 amino acids.

This clonotype occurred a few times. This chain connects TRBV5-1 to TRBJ1-1, with a weak D call TRBD1 (5 bases). V lost 0 bases and J lost 5, with 11 bases in between. The germline CDR1 and CDR2 sequences are SGHRS and YFSETQ. This CDR3 is built from 14 residues. This chain's CDR3 is CASSLVTRQTEAFF. CDR3 sequence (DNA): TGCGCCAGCAGCTTGGTGACGCGACAGACTGAAGCTTTCTTT.

This chain links TRBV18 with TRBJ1-1; a weak D match, TRBD1 (5 bases). The CDR3 loop spans 14 amino acids. Germline CDR1 is KGHSH and CDR2 is LQKENI. V lost 2 bases, J lost 1 base, and 8 bases lay in between. CDR3: CASSPGRGNTEAFF. CDR3 in DNA: TGTGCCAGCTCACCAGGGAGGGGGAACACTGAAGCTTTCTTT.